One sample yielded the 23 T cell receptor beta chains listed below, sequenced in a study of cytomegalovirus exposure and HLA in healthy donors. Only in-frame clones appear in the TCRdb table, and some are missing; sequencing was by immunoSEQ multiplex PCR. The sample records 55,000 to 70,000 clones, 75% to 90% being singletons. Sequencing input: PBMCs. The receptors derive from a woman under 30 in good health and CMV-seronegative.

The V call is TRBV30, the J call TRBJ2-3; D is possibly TRBD2 (5 bases). The V end was cut by 3 bases, the J end by 5 bases, with 12 bases between. This CDR3 region has 13 residues. Per the germline V gene, CDR1 is GTSNPN and CDR2 is SVGIG (reference sequence). CDR3 DNA sequence: TGTGCCTGGAGCGAGGGCGCTGGAGATACGCAGTATTTT. Its translation is CAWSEGAGDTQYF.

This chain connects TRBV2 to TRBJ2-3; TRBD2 is a possible D gene (6 bases). Trimming stripped 7 bases from V and 1 base from J, with 15 bases between. The CDR3 is 15 amino acids. CDR1 is SNHLY, CDR2 FYNNEI, per germline. In nucleotides, the CDR3 is TGTGCCAGCATCCCCCCGGGACTTCGCACAGATACGCAGTATTTT. It is translated as CASIPPGLRTDTQYF. The complete variable domain, with remaining parts taken from reference TRBV2 and TRBJ2-3, reads EPEVTQTPSHQVTQMGQEVILRCVPISNHLYFYWYRQILGQKVEFLVSFYNNEISEKSEIFDDQFSVERPDGSNFTLKIRSTKLEDSAMYFCASIPPGLRTDTQYFGPGTRLTVL.

The V gene is TRBV15, the J gene TRBJ2-5, with D unclear. V was shortened by 4 bases and J by 5 bases, with 5 bases between the two germline ends. Per the germline V gene, CDR1 is LNHNV and CDR2 is YYDKDF (reference sequence). The CDR3 totals 11 residues. CDR3 region: CATSKTETQYF. Written as DNA, the CDR3 is TGTGCCACCAGCAAGACTGAGACCCAGTACTTC.

This clone was found once. V and J are TRBV5-5 and TRBJ1-2; D remains unclear. Germline V gene sequence: CDR1 SGHKS, CDR2 YYEKEE (reference sequence). V shed 0 bases and J shed 3 bases, with 6 bases lying between them. The CDR3 length is 13 residues. The CDR3 coding sequence is TGTGCCAGCAGCTTGGGGGAGGACTATGGCTACACCTTC. Translating it yields CASSLGEDYGYTF.

The V and J genes are TRBV10-3 and TRBJ1-1; maybe TRBD1 (5 bases). The V end lost 0 bases, the J end lost 7 bases, and 12 bases lay between the germline ends. CDR1 ENHRY and CDR2 SYGVKD come from the germline V gene. This CDR3 spans 14 amino acids. This CDR3 reads CAISESGTSGEAFF. DNA for the CDR3: TGTGCCATCAGTGAGTCGGGGACTTCAGGTGAAGCTTTCTTT.

The J gene is TRBJ2-3, the V gene TRBV5-1; 9 nucleotides match TRBD2. The V segment lost 1 base and the J segment 3 bases; nucleotides outside the gene matches: 3. Germline-derived CDR1 and CDR2 are SGHRS and YFSETQ. This CDR3 comprises 15 residues. CDR3 coding DNA: TGCGCCAGCAGCTTGCCCCTAGCGGGAACAGATACGCAGTATTTT. Translating gives CASSLPLAGTDTQYF.

This clone was recorded only once. V usage is TRBV10-2 and J usage is TRBJ2-7, with D unclear. Germline V gene lookup returns CDR1 WSHSY and CDR2 SAAADI. The CDR3 has 13 residues. Deletions cut 8 bases from V and 3 bases from J, with 14 bases between. CDR3 protein: CASSSTQNYEQYF. The CDR3 nucleotides are TGCGCCAGCTCTTCGACACAAAACTACGAGCAGTACTTC.

The rearrangement uses TRBV7-2 and TRBJ2-1; no clear D. Germline loops: CDR1 SGHTA, CDR2 FQGNSA. The CDR3 covers 11 residues. The ends were cut back, 5 bases at V and 5 bases at J, with 4 bases in the middle. This CDR3 is CASSRNNEQFF. The CDR3, as DNA: TGTGCCAGCAGCCGTAACAATGAGCAGTTCTTC.

The gene calls are TRBV7-2 and TRBJ2-1; 7 nucleotides line up with TRBD2. The CDR3 totals 16 residues. Germline V gene sequence: CDR1 SGHTA, CDR2 FQGNSA. The J segment lost 3 bases and the V segment lost 5 bases, leaving 10 bases of the junction unmatched. For the CDR3, the DNA is TGTGCCAGCAGCAACGTTAGGGCTAGCGGCTACAATGAGCAGTTCTTC. This encodes CASSNVRASGYNEQFF.

Details on this clone: The same CDR3 arises from other DNA sequences in this sample as well. This rearrangement joins TRBV7-9 to TRBJ1-1; 7 nucleotides match TRBD1. Germline V CDR1 and CDR2: SEHNR, FQNEAQ (reference sequence). The V gene end was trimmed by 4 bases and the J gene end by 1 base; junction bases not matched to a gene: 3. The CDR3 is 14 amino acids. The CDR3, as DNA: TGTGCCAGCAGCTCCCAGGGGGGGAACACTGAAGCTTTCTTT. This codes for CASSSQGGNTEAFF.

This chain joins TRBV6-1 and TRBJ2-7, with 11 bases that match TRBD2. The CDR3 extends over 16 amino acids. Losses at the gene ends were 4 bases for V and 5 bases for J; bases not matched to a gene: 10. Germline lookup yields CDR1 MNHNS and CDR2 SASEGT. CDR3 sequence (DNA): TGTGCCAGCAGTGCTAGCGGGAGGCTTCTAGTAGACGAGCAGTACTTC. Amino acids: CASSASGRLLVDEQYF.

This clone appeared a single time. This chain uses TRBV27 with TRBJ2-7, with 11 bases lining up with TRBD2. CDR1 MNHEY and CDR2 SMNVEV come from the germline V gene (reference sequence). The CDR3 runs to 18 residues. J lost 2 bases, V lost 6 bases, and 15 bases had no gene match. The CDR3 region has the DNA TGTGCCAGCAGCCCCACTATAGCGGGAGGGCTTACACCCTACGAGCAGTACTTC. Amino acids: CASSPTIAGGLTPYEQYF.

This clone has just one count. The gene calls are TRBV12-5 and TRBJ2-1, with a possible D match to TRBD1 (6 bases). Trimming took off 3 bases at V and 4 bases at J, with 19 bases between the two ends. The germline V gene encodes CDR1 LGHNT and CDR2 FRNRAP. The CDR3 covers 17 residues. The CDR3 coding sequence is TGTGCTAGTGGTTTTTTTCCTTCGACAGGTACTTACAATGAGCAGTTCTTC. Its protein product is CASGFFPSTGTYNEQFF.

The CDR3: CATSRDPAGGSPLHF. DNA for the CDR3: TGTGCCACCAGCAGAGATCCCGCCGGCGGCTCACCCCTCCACTTT. The chain uses TRBV15 and TRBJ1-6; D not resolved. Germline V gene sequence: CDR1 LNHNV, CDR2 YYDKDF (reference sequence). This CDR3 comprises 15 residues. Trimming stripped 0 bases from V and 10 bases from J, with 13 bases between.

This clone was counted a few times. The gene calls are TRBV15 and TRBJ1-4; the D is unclear. V was shortened by 2 bases and J by 0 bases, with 10 bases between the two germline ends. CDR1 is LNHNV and CDR2 is YYDKDF in the germline V gene (reference sequence). CDR3 size: 16 residues. The CDR3 DNA is TGTGCCACCAGCAGATCTACTTCCTCAACTAATGAAAAACTGTTTTTT. It yields the protein CATSRSTSSTNEKLFF.

CDR3 coding DNA: TGTGCCAGCTCACCACGTCGGGCAGATACGCAGTATTTT. Protein sequence: CASSPRRADTQYF. The gene calls are TRBV18 and TRBJ2-3; unclear D gene. This CDR3 is 13 amino acids long. Per the germline V gene, CDR1 is KGHSH and CDR2 is LQKENI. Trimming stripped 1 base from V and 4 bases from J, with 6 bases between. The full variable domain, completed using reference TRBV18 and TRBJ2-3, is NAGVMQNPRHLVRRRGQEARLRCSPMKGHSHVYWYRQLPEEGLKFMVYLQKENIIDESGMPKERFSAEFPKEGPSILRIQQVVRGDSAAYFCASSPRRADTQYFGPGTRLTVL.

V and J are TRBV2 and TRBJ2-1; 7 bases are a match to TRBD2. The germline V gene has CDR1 SNHLY and CDR2 FYNNEI. The CDR3 contains 14 residues. The ends lost 4 bases at V and 6 bases at J; junction bases unmatched: 6. CDR3 nucleotides: TGTGCCAGCAGTGGACTAGCCCGATCCAATGAGCAGTTCTTC. Translated, it gives CASSGLARSNEQFF.

This rearrangement joins TRBV4-1 to TRBJ2-7; TRBD2 matches at 11 bases. There are 15 residues in the CDR3. Germline V gene sequence: CDR1 MGHRA, CDR2 YSYEKL. V was pared by 4 bases and J by 2 bases, with 4 bases of the junction left unmatched. Written as DNA, the CDR3 is TGCGCCAGCAGCCTCACGACTAGCGGGACCTACGAGCAGTACTTC. Protein sequence: CASSLTTSGTYEQYF.

This chain links TRBV7-2 with TRBJ2-1; D is possibly TRBD1 (6 bases). Germline loops: CDR1 SGHTA, CDR2 FQGNSA. Trimming cost V 4 bases and J 10 bases, with 14 bases left between them. This CDR3 comprises 13 residues. DNA of the CDR3: TGTGCCAGCAGCTCGGGACACTCGAGGGAGCAGTTCTTC. Residues: CASSSGHSREQFF.

The rearrangement joins TRBV19 to TRBJ2-2; D call uncertain. The V and J ends lost 1 base and 1 base respectively, with 7 bases between them. This CDR3 comprises 15 residues. From germline, CDR1 is LNHDA and CDR2 SQIVND (reference sequence). The CDR3 reads CASSIGPGNTGELFF. CDR3 nucleotide sequence: TGTGCCAGTAGTATAGGGCCAGGGAACACCGGGGAGCTGTTTTTT.

This chain joins TRBV19 and TRBJ2-1, with D possibly being TRBD2 (6 bases). The length of the CDR3 is 14 residues. The germline V gene has CDR1 LNHDA and CDR2 SQIVND (reference sequence). Trimming left V 6 bases short and J 7 bases short, with 16 bases between. The CDR3 region has the DNA TGTGCCAGTAGGGGATTAGCGGAGAATAATGAGCAGTTCTTC. Translating gives CASRGLAENNEQFF.

The rearrangement joins TRBV27 to TRBJ2-7, with D perhaps TRBD1 (7 bases). Between the trimmed V and J ends, which lost 2 bases and 1 base, there was a span of 12 bases. The CDR3 loop spans 15 amino acids. Per the germline V gene, CDR1 is MNHEY and CDR2 is SMNVEV (reference sequence). This CDR3 reads CASSLVAGGSYEQYF. CDR3 bases: TGTGCCAGCAGTTTAGTGGCAGGGGGGTCCTACGAGCAGTACTTC.

The V and J genes are TRBV5-1 and TRBJ2-5, with no clear D. The V end lost 0 bases, the J end lost 1 base, and 4 bases lay between the germline ends. Germline CDR1 and CDR2: SGHRS and YFSETQ. There are 13 residues in the CDR3. For the CDR3, the DNA is TGCGCCAGCAGCTTGGATAGCCAAGAGACCCAGTACTTC. Translating it yields CASSLDSQETQYF.